The T cell receptor (beta chain) under discussion was sequenced for a study of T cell changes during pregnancy in multiple sclerosis. Data came from immunoSEQ multiplex PCR; TCRdb stores just in-frame clones and leaves some out. The data contain 79,000 or so clones, around 93% of them singletons. CDR3 length: 13 amino acids. Germline V gives CDR1 ENHRY, CDR2 SYGVKD. With 1 base removed from V and 5 bases from J, the gap between germline ends came to 9 bases. The clonotype was recovered from a female donor in good health, enrolled as a control in a pregnancy study. The V and J genes are TRBV10-3 and TRBJ2-7; perhaps TRBD1 as D (5 bases). Sequencing used peripheral blood, obtained in the first trimester of pregnancy. The chain's CDR3 is CAISEFQGNEQYF. CDR3 in DNA: TGTGCCATCAGTGAGTTCCAGGGTAACGAGCAGTACTTC.